A selection of T cell receptor beta chains follows, all from one sample in a study of blood T cell repertoires in COVID-19. The data were produced by immunoSEQ multiplex PCR, yet TCRdb's version contains in-frame clones alone and is incomplete. The data hold about 71,000 clones, with roughly 80% observed a single time. Sequenced input: peripheral blood. The receptor set was obtained from a woman of 80 years or more with acute or convalescent COVID-19. Each CDR3 is given with its conserved first and last residue. The D gene is left open where the match is weak. Expanded clones get a size class; other rows say once, few or many, or leave the size out.

d_gene	abundance	v_gene	j_gene	CDR3aa	CDR3nt
.	.	TRBV28	TRBJ2-1	CASQTGSRNEQFF	TGTGCCAGCCAAACAGGGTCGCGGAATGAGCAGTTCTTC
TRBD1	few	TRBV10-3	TRBJ1-6	CAISPGTGGSPLHF	TGTGCCATCAGCCCCGGGACAGGGGGCTCACCCCTCCACTTT
.	.	TRBV7-2	TRBJ1-2	CASSLAGGYGYTF	TGTGCCAGCAGCTTAGCAGGAGGCTATGGCTACACCTTC
.	.	TRBV29-1	TRBJ2-5	CSVDRVAGETQYF	TGCAGCGTTGACAGGGTTGCCGGGGAGACCCAGTACTTC
.	.	TRBV19	TRBJ1-2	CASRDRLNGYTF	TGTGCCAGTCGCGACAGGTTGAATGGCTACACCTTC
TRBD1	.	TRBV4-1	TRBJ1-1	CASSQRGLVTEAFF	TGCGCCAGCAGCCAAAGGGGGCTGGTGACTGAAGCTTTCTTT
TRBD1	.	TRBV13	TRBJ2-7	CASSSTGTAAYEQYF	TGTGCCAGCAGCTCCACCGGGACAGCAGCCTACGAGCAGTACTTC
.	.	TRBV12-3/TRBV12-4	TRBJ1-4	CASSLTDFKLFF	TGTGCCAGCAGCTTGACCGACTTCAAACTGTTTTTT
TRBD1	few	TRBV7-3	TRBJ2-7	CASSLFPGTAYEQYF	TGTGCCAGCAGTCTATTTCCCGGGACAGCCTACGAGCAGTACTTC
TRBD1	.	TRBV12-3/TRBV12-4	TRBJ1-5	CASRGRQGQPQHF	TGTGCCAGCAGGGGACGACAGGGTCAGCCCCAGCATTTT
TRBD2	once	TRBV6-1	TRBJ2-7	CASSASPGLAGSYEQYF	TGTGCCAGCAGTGCGTCTCCGGGACTAGCGGGCTCCTACGAGCAGTACTTC
.	.	TRBV3-1/TRBV3-2	TRBJ2-2	CASSQDRNRIYTGELFF	TGTGCCAGCAGCCAAGATAGGAACAGAATCTACACCGGGGAGCTGTTTTTT
TRBD1	.	TRBV7-8	TRBJ2-5	CASSLPIKGQGSRETQYF	TGTGCCAGCAGCTTACCTATCAAGGGACAGGGGAGTCGAGAGACCCAGTACTTC
TRBD2	.	TRBV11-2	TRBJ2-5	CASSLDPAGGLQETQYF	TGTGCCAGCAGCTTAGATCCAGCGGGAGGGCTCCAAGAGACCCAGTACTTC
.	.	TRBV24-1	TRBJ2-2	CATSAIWSVNTGELFF	TGTGCCACCAGTGCTATTTGGAGCGTTAACACCGGGGAGCTGTTTTTT
TRBD1	.	TRBV9	TRBJ1-6	CASSVTGGDNSPLHF	TGTGCCAGCAGCGTCACAGGGGGCGATAATTCACCCCTCCACTTT
TRBD1	.	TRBV5-4	TRBJ2-7	CASSRDRLGLYEQYF	TGTGCCAGCAGTAGGGACAGGTTGGGGCTCTACGAGCAGTACTTC
.	.	TRBV12-3/TRBV12-4	TRBJ2-3	CASRKEGTDTQYF	TGTGCCAGTCGGAAAGAGGGCACAGATACGCAGTATTTT
TRBD1	.	TRBV28	TRBJ1-1	CASNLGTVNTEAFF	TGTGCCAGCAATTTAGGGACAGTGAACACTGAAGCTTTCTTT
.	.	TRBV7-9	TRBJ1-1	CASSSPSQGEAFF	TGTGCCAGCAGCTCCCCGTCGCAGGGTGAAGCTTTCTTT
.	.	TRBV3-1/TRBV3-2	TRBJ1-5	CASSQSQYNQPQHF	TGTGCCAGCAGCCAAAGTCAGTACAATCAGCCCCAGCATTTT
TRBD1	.	TRBV5-1	TRBJ1-1	CASSPFGQANTEAFF	TGCGCCAGCAGCCCGTTCGGACAGGCGAACACTGAAGCTTTCTTT
.	once	TRBV7-9	TRBJ2-7	CASSRLGSRVQRAYEQYF	TGTGCCAGCAGCCGATTAGGGAGTAGGGTTCAGCGGGCCTACGAGCAGTACTTC
TRBD1	once	TRBV6-5	TRBJ1-5	CASTPGQGLNQPQHF	TGTGCCAGCACCCCGGGACAGGGGCTCAATCAGCCCCAGCATTTT
TRBD2	.	TRBV7-3	TRBJ2-5	CASSPNGLAGETQYF	TGTGCCAGCAGCCCCAACGGACTAGCGGGAGAGACCCAGTACTTC
TRBD1	many	TRBV5-4	TRBJ1-6	CASSPKTGKNSPLHF	TGTGCCAGCAGCCCGAAGACAGGGAAAAATTCACCCCTCCACTTT
.	.	TRBV7-8	TRBJ2-2	CASSLRGLYTGELFF	TGTGCCAGCAGCTTACGTGGACTTTACACCGGGGAGCTGTTTTTT